One and the same sample provided the 8 T cell receptor beta chains below, sequenced in a study of blood T cells in healthy people across ages. The second PCR ran about 6 to 11 cycles with a sample-barcoded 5' primer and J-beta primers. TCRdb reprocessed the 5' RACE reads with MiXCR, giving one entry per CDR3 protein. The sample consists of 1.5 million to 2 million distinct CDR3 sequences, roughly 32% of them appearing once. The specimen was blood. Source of these receptors: a woman in her twenties or thirties in good health.

Of note for this clonotype: One end of the junction does not line up with germline, which may come from a read error. The V and J genes are TRBV7-2 and TRBJ2-7; a possible D gene is TRBD1 (6 bases). With the DNA end fitting TRBJ2-5 better, the J assignment may be wrong. The length of the CDR3 is 15 residues. Germline loops: CDR1 SGHTA, CDR2 FQGNSA. The CDR3 DNA follows: TGTGGCAGCAGCCCGGAGATGGGGGCAGGAGAGACCCAGTACTTC. Translating it yields CGSSPEMGAGETQYF.

The CDR3 DNA sequence: TGCAGTGCCGCTCTAGGAGGGGTGAACACTGAAGCTTTCTTT. Amino acids: CSAALGGVNTEAFF. V and J are TRBV20-1 and TRBJ1-1, with a tentative D call TRBD1 (5 bases). Looked up from germline, CDR1 is DFQATT and CDR2 is SNEGSKA (reference sequence). Trimming shortened V by 6 bases and J by 0 bases, and 14 bases separated the two germline ends. The CDR3 length is 14 residues.

Comments on this clonotype: A much larger clone differs by one base, so this may be a read error. This chain joins TRBV4-1 and TRBJ2-5; D perhaps matches TRBD2 (6 bases). Trimming left V 3 bases short and J 5 bases short, with 22 bases between. In germline, CDR1 is MGHRA, CDR2 YSYEKL. The CDR3 is 17 residues long. The CDR3, as DNA: TGCGCCAGCAGCCACACTGGACGGGACTCAGGGAGGGAGACCCAGTACTTC. Translated, it gives CASSHTGRDSGRETQYF.

In this sample, this clonotype turned up a few times. The chain links TRBV28 to TRBJ2-5; 8 bases are a match to TRBD1. Germline loops: CDR1 MDHEN, CDR2 SYDVKM. This CDR3 is 16 amino acids long. V lost 1 base, J lost 5 bases, and 9 bases stayed unmatched. The CDR3 DNA is TGTGCCAGCAGTTTATTATATCGGACAGGGAAGGAGACCCAGTACTTC. Translating it yields CASSLLYRTGKETQYF. The full variable domain, completed using reference TRBV28 and TRBJ2-5, is DVKVTQSSRYLVKRTGEKVFLECVQDMDHENMFWYRQDPGLGLRLIYFSYDVKMKEKGDIPEGYSVSREKKERFSLILESASTNQTSMYLCASSLLYRTGKETQYFGPGTRLLVL.

In this sample, this clonotype turned up a few times. The genes are TRBV5-5 and TRBJ1-2; 7 bases align to TRBD1. Trimming at V came to 4 bases and at J to 5 bases, leaving 17 bases not matched to a gene. Germline CDR1 and CDR2: SGHKS and YYEKEE (reference sequence). The CDR3 contains 17 residues. CDR3 region: CASSPRGPKAPDYGYTF. CDR3 nucleotide sequence: TGTGCCAGCAGCCCTAGGGGGCCCAAAGCACCAGATTATGGCTACACCTTC.

About this clonotype: Just one base apart from a much larger clone, this may be a read error. The chain has TRBV5-1 and TRBJ2-3; the D gene is possibly TRBD2 (5 bases). V was trimmed by 0 bases and J by 4 bases, leaving 12 bases between them. The CDR3 runs 15 residues. CDR1 SGHRS and CDR2 YFSETQ come from the germline V gene. The CDR3 DNA is TGCGCCAGCAGCTTGGGTACTAGGAGCGCAGATACGCAGTATTTT. The encoded protein is CASSLGTRSADTQYF.

The chain has TRBV4-2 and TRBJ2-3; TRBD2 agrees at 8 bases. Germline CDR1 is LGHNA and CDR2 is YNFKEQ. There are 18 residues in the CDR3. V lost 1 base and J lost 3; bases outside the gene matches: 12. The CDR3 reads CASSQASDRGGYTDTQYF. The CDR3, as DNA: TGTGCCAGCAGCCAAGCGTCGGATCGGGGGGGCTATACAGATACGCAGTATTTT.

This clonotype has a single count. V usage is TRBV6-2 or TRBV6-3 and J usage is TRBJ2-1, with D maybe TRBD2 (6 bases). Trimming cost V 5 bases and J 14 bases, with 25 bases left between them. Germline CDR1 reads MNHEY; CDR2 reads SVGEGT. CDR3 size: 15 residues. DNA of the CDR3: TGTGCCAGCAGTCCTGAGGGACTCCCGAGACAGCCGAAGTTCTTC. Translating gives CASSPEGLPRQPKFF.